These T cell receptor beta chains were read from a single sample in a study of post-analysis software for immune sequencing data. TCRdb recomputed calls from the PCR reads with MiXCR, one row per CDR3 protein. This table holds about 540,000 distinct CDR3 sequences, under 40% found once. Input material: blood. The receptors come from a girl aged 2-17 years with multiple sclerosis. Each CDR3 is given without its conserved first and last residue.

cdr3_length	v_call	j_call	cdr3_aa
13	TRBV20-1	TRBJ2-5	SAFPLGGEVETQY
14	TRBV27	TRBJ2-3	ASSSQLAGPTDTQY
14	TRBV4-1	TRBJ2-3	ASSQDRDSGTDTQY
12	TRBV5-5	TRBJ2-5	ASSPQRLQETQY
11	TRBV2	TRBJ2-6	AWAGSGANVLT
10	TRBV20-1	TRBJ2-3	SARGQADTQY
14	TRBV12-3/TRBV12-4	TRBJ1-6	ASRGPQGPYNSPLH
12	TRBV15	TRBJ1-5	ATSWQGGNQPQH
12	TRBV3-1	TRBJ2-1	ATKGGGAANEQF
11	TRBV5-1	TRBJ2-5	ASSSGQGGEQY
15	TRBV4-1	.	ASSQEGLAPVGRTQY
14	TRBV21-1	TRBJ2-1	ASSKVSEWRYNEQF
12	TRBV20-1	TRBJ1-1	SARPQDRPSLSF
12	TRBV20-1	TRBJ2-4	SASGWYAKNIQY
13	TRBV7-2	TRBJ2-3	ASSLGVFLGDTQY
11	TRBV12-3/TRBV12-4	TRBJ1-2	ASSSEGENGYT
12	TRBV12-3/TRBV12-4	TRBJ2-1	ASSPTSTYNEQF
11	TRBV5-1	TRBJ2-1	ASSPKPGDEQF
12	TRBV6-5	TRBJ1-1	ASSYAQANTEAF
15	TRBV6-1	TRBJ2-5	ASSDISLAGEQETQY
10	TRBV12-3/TRBV12-4	TRBJ2-1	ASSPQLKEQF
14	TRBV9	TRBJ2-3	ASSVEERGVTDTQY
14	TRBV4-1	TRBJ1-2	ASSQDMTEGRYGYT
10	TRBV7-9	TRBJ1-1	ASSFPGGEAF
15	TRBV5-1	TRBJ2-3	ASSLPQGGGATDTQY
13	TRBV6-1	TRBJ2-3	ASNPGLPRGNTQY
13	TRBV7-3	TRBJ2-3	ASSPLGARTDTQY
15	TRBV18	TRBJ1-2	ASSPLTGQGANYGYT
12	TRBV5-1	TRBJ2-1	ASSPGTGNNEQF
18	TRBV24-1	TRBJ2-1	ATSDSRTGSRSRSANEQF
11	TRBV11-2	TRBJ2-2	ASSLEPGGELF
14	TRBV20-1	TRBJ1-6	SAPPDREGGDSPLH
11	TRBV12-3/TRBV12-4	TRBJ2-5	ASSLGLKETQY
12	TRBV6-5	TRBJ2-5	ASTRSSTQETQY
16	TRBV28	TRBJ1-5	ASRARTGGLFGNQPQH
13	TRBV7-2	TRBJ1-5	ASSLRTGGLQPQH
15	TRBV7-2	TRBJ2-7	ASSLRLLAGIAYEQY
13	TRBV20-1	TRBJ2-3	SARDSQGSQATQY
11	TRBV20-1	TRBJ2-1	SARTRGYNEQF
12	TRBV29-1	TRBJ1-2	SVISPGGGYGYT
12	TRBV7-2	TRBJ1-1	ASSLSIGRSEAF
8	TRBV20-1	TRBJ2-7	SARHYEQY
13	TRBV10-2	TRBJ2-3	ASSADSGGSNTQY
14	TRBV11-2	.	ASSLEVSGANYEQY
10	TRBV29-1	TRBJ2-5	SGFLKQETQY
12	TRBV29-1	TRBJ2-1	SGRASGGASEQF
13	TRBV5-1	TRBJ2-5	ASSWDGLLLDEQY
12	TRBV20-1	TRBJ2-7	SARVPGLLYEQY
12	TRBV14	TRBJ1-5	ASSSSGRNQPQH
12	TRBV12-3/TRBV12-4	TRBJ2-1	ASSPQTSYNEQF
9	TRBV7-9	TRBJ2-7	ASSQQYEQY
13	TRBV18	TRBJ1-5	ASSQRGGNNQPQH
12	TRBV7-9	TRBJ1-2	ASSRPGQGDGYT
9	TRBV24-1	TRBJ2-3	ATGRTDTQY
13	TRBV3-1	TRBJ2-7	ASSHGSGGTYEQY
13	TRBV7-6	TRBJ1-5	ASSPGGSSNQPQH
13	TRBV20-1	TRBJ2-5	SASPPGAGQETQY
12	TRBV4-1	TRBJ2-7	ASSFNREPYEQY
14	TRBV5-1	TRBJ2-1	ASSPDPSGVHNEQF